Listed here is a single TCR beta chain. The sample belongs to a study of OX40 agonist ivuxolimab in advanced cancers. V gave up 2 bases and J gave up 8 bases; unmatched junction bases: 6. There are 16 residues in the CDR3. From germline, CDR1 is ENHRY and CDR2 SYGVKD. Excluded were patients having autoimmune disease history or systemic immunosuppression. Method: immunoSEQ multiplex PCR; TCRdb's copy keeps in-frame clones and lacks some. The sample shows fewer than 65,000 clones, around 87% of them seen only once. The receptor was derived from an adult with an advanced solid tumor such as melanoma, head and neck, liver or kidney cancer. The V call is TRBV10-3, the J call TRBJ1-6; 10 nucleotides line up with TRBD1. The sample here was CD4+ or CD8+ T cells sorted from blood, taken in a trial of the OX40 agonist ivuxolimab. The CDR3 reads CAISETRDRGHSPLHF. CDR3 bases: TGTGCCATCAGTGAGACCCGGGACAGGGGTCATTCACCCCTCCACTTT.